The 28 T cell receptor beta chains given below trace back to one sample, sequenced in a study of tumor and adjacent non-tumor tissue in lung cancer. This sample's RNA came from whole unsorted tissue. This non-tumor lung sample came from over 3 cm beyond the tumor edge. The library came from three nested PCR rounds adapted from ARM-PCR protocols. TCRdb reprocessed the multiplex PCR reads via MiXCR and lists one record per CDR3 protein. The table includes over 40,000 distinct CDR3 sequences, 74% detected once. The sequenced sample consisted of distant non-tumor lung tissue. These receptors all come from an older woman with non-small cell lung cancer.

This clonotype was seen many times. V gene TRBV6-1 combines with J gene TRBJ1-1; no definite D call. Germline V gives CDR1 MNHNS, CDR2 SASEGT. The CDR3 is 15 residues long. V was cut by 6 bases and J by 1 base, with 15 bases left in between. CDR3: CASRSGSQRNTEAFF. The CDR3, as DNA: TGTGCCAGCAGGTCGGGGAGCCAGAGGAACACTGAAGCTTTCTTT.

In its sample, this clonotype was seen many times. V is TRBV5-8 and J is TRBJ2-7; D is perhaps TRBD1 (6 bases). The CDR3 sequence is 12 residues long. The V gene's germline CDR1 is SGHTS and CDR2 YDEGEE. Trimming left V 5 bases short and J 3 bases short, with 9 bases between. The CDR3 sequence: CASSWDNYEQYF. CDR3 coding DNA: TGTGCCAGCAGTTGGGACAACTACGAGCAGTACTTC.

Comments on this clonotype: The junction differs from germline at one of its ends, possibly a read error. The chain employs TRBV6-2 or TRBV6-3 and TRBJ2-2; weak D call: TRBD2 (5 bases). The CDR3 is made up of 17 amino acids. CDR1 and CDR2 (germline): MNHEY, SVGEGT. CDR3 DNA: TGTGTCAGCAGTTTCACCCAACAGAGGGCCAACACTAGGGAGCTGTTTTTT. It encodes CVSSFTQQRANTRELFF.

The rearrangement uses TRBV11-2 and TRBJ2-3; 9 nucleotides align to TRBD2. Unmatched junction bases numbered 6, after V lost 6 bases and J lost 2 bases. This CDR3 spans 15 amino acids. The V gene's germline CDR1 is SGHAT and CDR2 FQNNGV. As DNA, the CDR3 is TGTGCCAGCAGTGCTAGCGGGACGGCCACAGATACGCAGTATTTT. Its translation: CASSASGTATDTQYF.

The chain recombines TRBV28 with TRBJ2-7, with 7 bases that match TRBD2. Trimming removed 9 bases from V and 4 bases from J; junction bases left unmatched: 12. CDR1 and CDR2 (germline): MDHEN, SYDVKM. This CDR3 spans 14 amino acids. The CDR3 loop reads CASSILARLYEQYF. Written as DNA, the CDR3 is TGTGCCAGTAGCATACTAGCGCGATTGTACGAGCAGTACTTC.

CDR3 sequence: CSVGVFRRTQYF. In nucleotides, the CDR3 is TGCAGCGTTGGAGTGTTTAGGAGGACGCAGTATTTT. This rearrangement joins TRBV29-1 to TRBJ2-3; tentative D call: TRBD2 (5 bases). This CDR3 contains 12 residues. Germline V gene sequence: CDR1 SQVTM, CDR2 ANQGSEA. Deletions cut 4 bases from V and 9 bases from J, with 14 bases between.

This clonotype was observed a single time. The CDR3 DNA reads as TGTGCCAGTAGCACCCAAGCGAGTAGCTATGGCTACACCTTC. It yields the protein CASSTQASSYGYTF. V and J are TRBV28 and TRBJ1-2; D gene ambiguous. Germline lookup yields CDR1 MDHEN and CDR2 SYDVKM. CDR3 length equals 14 residues. V was shortened by 9 bases and J by 4 bases, with 18 bases between the two germline ends.

In the case of this clonotype: A much larger clone lies a single base off, so this may be a read error. The J gene is TRBJ1-6, the V gene TRBV21-1; whether TRBD1, the table's D call, matches the DNA was not checked. TRBV21-1 is marked as a pseudogene. This CDR3 is 14 amino acids long. The CDR3 nucleotides read TGTGCCAACAGTGACCAGGGGGGTAATTCACCCCTCCACTTT. It encodes CANSDQGGNSPLHF.

As to this clonotype: One end of the junction fails to match germline, which may point to a read error. The chain recombines TRBV4-2 with TRBJ1-4; no reliable D call. This CDR3 comprises 16 residues. Germline V CDR1 and CDR2: LGHNA, YNFKEQ. CDR3 protein: CASSHDGLLGNEKLFF. CDR3 bases: TGTGCCAGTAGCCATGATGGACTCCTAGGGAATGAAAAACTGTTTTTT.

This chain connects TRBV6-6 to TRBJ2-7; D is uncertain. The CDR3 has 13 amino acids. The V end lost 6 bases, the J end lost 7 bases, and 16 bases lay between the germline ends. The germline V gene has CDR1 MNHNY and CDR2 SVGAGI (reference sequence). Here the CDR3 reads CASRPPHGSEQYF. The CDR3 DNA is TGTGCCAGCAGACCACCCCATGGTAGTGAGCAGTACTTC.

This clonotype is judged medium-sized. The V call is TRBV6-5, the J call TRBJ1-3, with 7 nucleotides matching TRBD1. Germline CDR1 and CDR2: MNHEY and SVGAGI. V dropped 6 bases and J dropped 4; count of bases not matched to a gene: 9. This CDR3 is 15 amino acids long. The CDR3 loop reads CASSWDDRDGNTIYF. For the CDR3, the DNA is TGTGCCAGCAGCTGGGACGACAGGGACGGAAACACCATATATTTT.

The chain employs TRBV11-2 and TRBJ1-1; D ambiguous. Germline V gene lookup returns CDR1 SGHAT and CDR2 FQNNGV. The CDR3 contains 15 residues. V was pared by 9 bases and J by 6 bases, with 23 bases between. This CDR3 reads CASNLDPAPGSEAFF. The CDR3 DNA reads as TGTGCCAGTAACTTAGATCCGGCGCCCGGGTCTGAAGCTTTCTTT. The full variable domain, with the rest looked up from reference TRBV11-2 and TRBJ1-1, is EAGVAQSPRYKIIEKRQSVAFWCNPISGHATLYWYQQILGQGPKLLIQFQNNGVVDDSQLPKDRFSAERLKGVDSTLKIQPAKLEDSAVYLCASNLDPAPGSEAFFGQGTRLTVV.

Concerning this clonotype: At one end the junction does not follow the germline gene, possibly because of a read error. The gene calls are TRBV29-1 and TRBJ2-5, with 7 bases matching TRBD1. Looked up from germline, CDR1 is SQVTM and CDR2 is ANQGSEA. The CDR3 spans 15 residues. The CDR3 reads CSVEGGTAKRETRYF. DNA for the CDR3: TGCAGCGTTGAAGGTGGGACAGCGAAACGAGAGACCCGGTACTTC.

This clonotype was observed once. A read error is possible here, since a much larger clone lies one base away. This CDR3 is CASRPVQGARETQYF. The CDR3, as DNA: TGTGCCAGCAGACCAGTACAGGGGGCTAGAGAGACCCAGTACTTC. This rearrangement joins TRBV28 to TRBJ2-5; 9 nucleotides line up with TRBD1. V was clipped by 6 bases and J by 4 bases; unmatched bases: 9. Germline assignment: CDR1 MDHEN and CDR2 SYDVKM. The CDR3 spans 15 residues.

The genes are TRBV12-3 or TRBV12-4 and TRBJ2-5, with 7 bases identical to TRBD1. J gave up 0 bases and V 6 bases, and 10 bases lay outside the gene matches. The length of the CDR3 is 16 residues. This CDR3 reads CASREGQALYQETQYF. CDR3 DNA sequence: TGTGCCAGCAGGGAAGGACAGGCACTGTACCAAGAGACCCAGTACTTC.

With respect to this clonotype: The CDR3 carries no conserved terminal phenylalanine or tryptophan, so it likely arises from a read error. The rearrangement uses TRBV6-5 and TRBJ2-5, with D unclear. The CDR3 covers 14 residues. Germline V gene lookup returns CDR1 MNHEY and CDR2 SVGAGI. The V gene lost 5 bases and the J gene lost 3 bases, with 13 bases spanning the gap. CDR3 in amino acids: CASSDQREEETQYL. The CDR3 nucleotides are TGTGCCAGCAGTGACCAGAGAGAGGAAGAGACCCAGTACCTC.

This clonotype was counted many times. Given the absence of the conserved phenylalanine or tryptophan at the CDR3 end, a read error is likely. The gene calls are TRBV11-2 and TRBJ1-2; D is perhaps TRBD1 (6 bases). The CDR3 totals 13 residues. Germline lookup yields CDR1 SGHAT and CDR2 FQNNGV. The CDR3 loop is CASSLEVGAGYTL. In DNA, the CDR3 is TGTGCCAGCAGCCTAGAGGTGGGGGCTGGCTACACCCTC.

This clonotype was seen more than once but under ten times. The rearrangement joins TRBV28 to TRBJ1-1, with D uncertain. CDR3 length: 16 residues. V dropped 6 bases and J dropped 7 bases, with 24 bases sitting between them. Germline V CDR1 and CDR2: MDHEN, SYDVKM. The CDR3 DNA reads as TGTGCCAGCAGAGCCGGTGGGCTCGAGGCAGGCATTGAAGCTTTCTTT. Amino acid sequence: CASRAGGLEAGIEAFF.

For this clonotype: The missing conserved phenylalanine or tryptophan at the end of this CDR3 makes a read error likely. The DNA is left out, because the CDR3 cannot be placed on it with certainty; the CDR3 is given as TCRdb lists it. Here the CDR3 reads CASKRGGGNTGELYL. This sequence joins TRBV27 and TRBJ2-2; TRBD2 was called by the table and not checked on the DNA. Germline-derived CDR1 and CDR2 are MNHEY and SMNVEV (reference sequence). The CDR3 totals 15 residues, both ends included.

J is TRBJ1-1 and V is TRBV4-3; possible D gene TRBD1, 5 bases. Trimming shortened V by 1 base and J by 3 bases, and 15 bases separated the two germline ends. Per germline, CDR1 LGHNA and CDR2 YSLEER. The CDR3 extends over 16 amino acids. CDR3 in DNA: TGCGCCAGCAGCCAAGGTGCGGGGGGGGAGGACACTGAAGCTTTCTTT. Its protein product is CASSQGAGGEDTEAFF.

This clonotype was seen only a few times. Just one base apart from a much larger clone, this may be a read error. V is TRBV5-6 and J is TRBJ1-2; D is ambiguous. Germline V CDR1 and CDR2: SGHDT, YYEEEE. The CDR3 has 14 amino acids. CDR3 in DNA: TGTGCCAGCAGTTTGTGGGGAGTCGAGTATGGCTCCACCTTC. Amino acids: CASSLWGVEYGSTF. The whole variable domain, filled in from reference TRBV5-6 and TRBJ1-2, reads DAGVTQSPTHLIKTRGQQVTLRCSPKSGHDTVSWYQQALGQGPQFIFQYYEEEERQRGNFPDRFSGHQFPNYSSELNVNALLLGDSALYLCASSLWGVEYGSTFGSGTRLTVV.

The chain couples TRBV2 to TRBJ1-4; TRBD1 might be the D (5 bases). The CDR3 consists of 11 residues. In germline, CDR1 is SNHLY, CDR2 FYNNEI. Trimming took off 10 bases at V and 17 bases at J, with 20 bases between the two ends. The CDR3 nucleotides read TGTGCCAACAGCGGTGACAGACGGACCTTTTTT. Protein: CANSGDRRTFF.

Concerning this clonotype: This is likely a read error, given that the CDR3 carries no conserved phenylalanine or tryptophan at its end. The genes are TRBV6-2 or TRBV6-3 and TRBJ2-5; D is unresolved. This CDR3 contains 14 residues. V lost 10 bases to trimming and J lost 4 bases, with 19 bases between them. CDR1 and CDR2 from the germline V gene are MNHEY and SVGEGT. This CDR3 is CATSPEIVGETQYY. Here the CDR3 DNA reads TGTGCCACCTCTCCGGAGATTGTTGGAGAGACCCAGTACTAC.

The rearrangement links TRBV6-2 or TRBV6-3 to TRBJ1-1; D unclear. Germline V gives CDR1 MNHEY, CDR2 SVGEGT. This CDR3 has 14 amino acids. The ends were cut back, 4 bases at V and 2 bases at J, with 11 bases in the middle. The CDR3 here is CASSFVDGNTEAFF. The CDR3 DNA is TGTGCCAGCAGTTTCGTGGACGGAAACACTGAAGCTTTCTTT.

The chain links TRBV6-1 to TRBJ1-5; 7 bases line up with TRBD1. This CDR3 spans 16 amino acids. Germline loops: CDR1 MNHNS, CDR2 SASEGT. V lost 8 bases, J lost 3 bases, and 13 bases stayed unmatched. CDR3 sequence (DNA): TGTGCCAGCGGTCGTCGGGCAGGGGGTAACAATCAGCCCCAGCATTTT. This sequence encodes CASGRRAGGNNQPQHF.

This clonotype was recorded many times. A much larger clone is a single base away; this may be a read error. The gene calls are TRBV6-2 or TRBV6-3 and TRBJ2-1; tentative D call: TRBD1 (5 bases). This CDR3 has 18 amino acids. Germline values: CDR1 MNHEY, CDR2 SVGEGT. V shed 2 bases and J shed 12 bases, with 29 bases lying between them. The chain's CDR3 is CASSYLLSQGQGIDVQFF. The CDR3 coding sequence is TGTGCCAGCAGTTACCTGCTCAGCCAAGGGCAGGGAATAGATGTGCAGTTCTTC.

Remarks on this clonotype: Mismatch with germline at one junction end may stem from a read error. V gene TRBV4-3 combines with J gene TRBJ2-3, with a possible D match to TRBD1 (6 bases). Germline V gene lookup returns CDR1 LGHNA and CDR2 YSLEER. The CDR3 sequence is 17 residues long. CDR3 loop: CARGQDRLATWTDTQYF. The DNA of the CDR3 is TGCGCCAGAGGCCAAGATCGGCTAGCTACGTGGACAGATACACAGTATTTT.

The genes are TRBV6-2 or TRBV6-3 and TRBJ2-1; D may be TRBD1 (5 bases). In germline, CDR1 is MNHEY, CDR2 SVGEGT. The length of the CDR3 is 12 residues. CDR3 amino acids: CVSSFRANEQFF. The CDR3 DNA reads TGTGTCAGTAGTTTCAGGGCCAATGAGCAGTTCTTC.